This T cell receptor beta chain was captured in a study of beta chain features in type 1 diabetes. This clone was seen only once. V gave up 4 bases and J gave up 3 bases, with 8 bases separating them. The germline V gene encodes CDR1 MNHEY and CDR2 SMNVEV (reference sequence). This CDR3 has 13 amino acids. Expressed TCRB transcripts were sequenced because the isolated RNA had all been reverse transcribed beforehand. Profiled with immunoSEQ multiplex PCR; TCRdb holds only in-frame clones, not every one. Here the sample spans 250,000 or so clones, around 68% being singletons. The source is a man in his thirties or forties in good health. Sequenced sample: naive CD4+ T cells from blood. The V gene is TRBV27, the J gene TRBJ2-3, with D maybe TRBD2 (5 bases). The CDR3 DNA sequence: TGTGCCAGCAGTTCCCGGGGTACAGATACGCAGTATTTT. Residues: CASSSRGTDTQYF.